This TCR beta chain was retrieved from a study of cytomegalovirus exposure and HLA in healthy donors (dated by TCRdb to the late 2010s). With regard to the full study: An earlier analysis of approximately 640 of the donors reported more than 250 Gb of sequence data and some 120 million unique TCR beta sequences from approximately 180 million T cells. The study was designed to test whether signatures of past pathogen exposure could be identified by cataloging public T cell receptors. Along with the approximately 600-subject first cohort, a separate validation cohort of approximately 110 different subjects was used. The study used immunosequencing to profile the T cell repertoires of around 600 subjects and linked those repertoires to cytomegalovirus serostatus. Of the roughly 400 genotyped donors, 65% to 90% fell in the genetic ancestry cluster associated with self-reported Caucasian donors. A later analysis re-examined previously published TCR beta repertoires from more than 600 donors and added high-resolution HLA genotyping to investigate patterns of TCR occurrence. To predict cytomegalovirus infection status, the study combined high-throughput TCR immunosequencing, statistical association of individual TCRs with disease status, and machine learning. The number of typed donors differed by locus: about 620-630 for A, B, C, DRB1 and DQB1; 500 to 550 for DQA1; 606 for DPA1; and about 450 for DPB1. In an earlier analysis of 587 of the donors, high-throughput TCR beta sequencing was used to judge whether each TCR beta V gene segment behaved as functional or pseudogenic. Alongside the repertoire data, information on donor age, sex, ethnicity and CMV serostatus was compiled. All discovery cohort repertoires had been generated on a single sequencing platform. Roughly five DR-DQ haplotypes were handled as single units for association and clustering, since linkage in the cohort was strong. Rather than drawing on any new phenotypic data, the later analysis identified candidate immune exposures from TCR beta sequences and the way those sequences occurred across donors. Among roughly 400 genotyped donors of the cohort, an average of approximately 240,000 unique TCR beta nucleotide sequences were sequenced per donor, roughly 18% of them non-productive. A later genetic analysis used genome-wide SNP genotypes for about 60% of the 666 donors, treating that subset as a discovery cohort. About 280 gigabases of sequencing data and roughly 90 million unique TCR sequences were included in an early release covering about 700 HLA-typed donors. Class I and class II HLA loci were covered by the typing at four-digit resolution. Here is what the overall study found, with its caveats: In a later analysis, HLA-associated TCR beta chains showed more clonal expansion and lower generation probabilities than non-associated chains that were equally common. A later genetic analysis reported fewer N-insertions in productive TCRs among donors in an Asian-associated ancestry cluster than the approximately 700-donor mean. Correlated functional status among segregating V segments might be attributable to linkage disequilibrium, but an unknown experimental factor could not be ruled out. When HLA alleles, especially DR and DQ, strongly co-occurred, TCR associations were difficult to assign to individual alleles. Presence/absence analyses assumed roughly uniform sequencing depth across donors, an assumption that may not hold. Because counts were too low, more than 15 rarely observed V segments, including chromosome 9 orphons, were excluded from the earlier analysis of under 650 of the donors. In this cohort, only TCR beta chains were sequenced, and detectable features were limited by the absence of alpha or paired-chain data. A few of the identified cytomegalovirus-associated TCR beta chains were confirmed in vitro to be specific for cytomegalovirus antigens. Specific HLA alleles were associated with 15,000 to 20,000 TCR beta sequences at a false discovery rate of 0.05 in a later analysis. Most CMV-associated TCR beta chains appeared to be HLA-restricted in a later analysis, and the HLA associations seemed to be driven largely by CMV exposure. Immune exposure information for the cohort was limited to CMV serostatus. Because the 87-base-pair reads could not distinguish some IMGT-functional V segments, including TRBV6-2 and TRBV6-3, those segments were excluded. In a later genetic analysis, a missense DCLRE1C variant was associated with V-gene and J-gene trimming of TCR beta chains, and the association was replicated in an independent cohort. Across donors, most TCR sequences were observed very rarely, whereas some public TCRs were present in many individuals. The study gave a list of under 200 TCR beta chains associated with cytomegalovirus. According to a later analysis, parvovirus B19, influenza, CMV and Epstein-Barr virus appeared linked to several top co-occurrence clusters. A further reported finding was that TCR beta sequences accurately predicted the HLA-A and HLA-B alleles for most subjects in the first cohort. It was suggested by the authors that the approach could potentially be generalized to other disease states and immunological phenotypes. The classifier was reported to diagnose cytomegalovirus status with high specificity and sensitivity in both the original cohort and the validation cohort. Because HLA typing was unavailable for some donors at each locus, only the typed subset was used in association tests. In an earlier analysis of roughly 560 of the donors, most TCR beta V segments were observed in productive rearrangements about 87% or about 30% of the time, broadly matching IMGT annotations. A later analysis found that TCR association rates varied across HLA loci, with DRB1 alleles showing the most associated TCRs and HLA-C alleles the fewest. A cluster of highly shared sequence variants was judged likely to be a technical artifact of the sequencing pipeline.

This clone was picked up a small number of times. It has no known antigen specificity. Base qualities are not recorded, but no much larger clone differs from it by a single base. The method was the immunoSEQ multiplex PCR assay. For the multiplex PCR, a mixture combining 60 forward primers for TCR Vbeta segments and 13 reverse primers for TCR Jbeta segments was used. The CDR3 region of rearranged TCR beta genes was amplified from genomic DNA with a multiplex PCR assay. The Illumina HiSeq System was used to sequence the amplified TCR beta libraries as 87-base-pair reads. On the authors' methods: Across the 670 or so repertoires, a later analysis counted tens of millions of unique TCR beta chains, 9.5 million to 13 million of which were shared by at least two donors. A nearest-neighbor algorithm error-corrected the raw reads and collapsed the reads into unique sequences, merging closely related sequences to remove PCR and sequencing errors. Alignment of CDR3 sequences to IMGT reference sequences was used to assign V, D and J gene segments. For a sequence to be retained, at least a six-nucleotide match to both a V gene segment and a J gene segment was required. A rearrangement counted as productive if the CDR3 had no stop codons and remained in frame with V and J, and every other rearrangement counted as non-productive. Following IMGT convention, CDR3 was defined as the stretch from the second conserved V-encoded cysteine to the conserved J-encoded phenylalanine. The earlier analysis of some 600 of the donors excluded sequences that lacked an unambiguous match to a single V gene segment. An earlier analysis of 500 to 700 of the donors classified V segments as functional when productive rearrangements were above 56.7% and as segregating when the standard deviation between donors was above 5%. A statistical classification framework was built for diagnosing cytomegalovirus status from the catalog of TCR beta chain sequences. In a later analysis, V and J genes were assigned by comparing TCR nucleotide sequences against IMGT/GENE-DB human TR gene sequences. Using the TCRdist pipeline, a later analysis assigned CDR3 sequences along with most-parsimonious VDJ recombination scenarios. A later analysis defined each TCR beta chain by its CDR3 amino acid sequence plus V-gene family, and excluded reads lacking a unique V-gene family. As a way to deal with suspected cross-contamination and a sequencing artifact, a later analysis dropped 500 to 700 nucleotide sequences that were highly shared and had low generation probability. For each public chain, a later analysis derived a clonal expansion index from normalized ranks of inferred template counts within each repertoire. Generation probabilities in a later analysis came from a VDJ recombination model fitted to out-of-frame rearrangements, and those results were checked against IGoR. In a later analysis, hypergeometric tests were used to score TCR-TCR, TCR-HLA and TCR-CMV co-occurrence, with a repertoire-size bias correction applied to TCR pairs. False discovery rates were estimated in a later analysis by permuting HLA or CMV assignments 20 times. A later analysis grouped co-occurring TCRs with DBSCAN, adding TCRdist sequence similarity when clustering within HLA-allele-positive subsets. For co-occurrence clustering, repertoires with fewer than 30,000 or more than 120,000 public chains were excluded, along with roughly 5 repertoires with anomalous nucleotide sharing. Not all clones reach the TCRdb copy of this immuneACCESS table, which keeps in-frame sequences only. Checked studies attribute under half of the gap to unresolved V genes and leave the rest unexplained. V, J and clone size derive from that table, while D and trimming were established from the DNA sequence. Across this sample there are 150,000 to 200,000 clones, with around 80% seen only once. Clones ranked in the top ten supply around 0.74% of the sample.

In total, roughly 670 healthy bone marrow donors made up the cohort. Cohort members were all nominally healthy when sampled, although unrecorded immune exposures were likely present. The donor tested CMV seronegative, placing the donor among the 300 to 400 seronegative members of the cohort. A peripheral blood sample was provided by each donor, and peripheral blood mononuclear cells were used for TCR beta sequencing. The Qiagen DNeasy Blood Extraction Kit was used to extract genomic DNA from the blood cell samples. V lost 1 base and J lost 8 bases; the stretch between them is 14 bases long. Looking up the germline V gene yields CDR1 SGHVS and CDR2 FNYEAQ. The CDR3 covers 15 residues, taking in both the cysteine and the phenylalanine. Only the CDR3 DNA is retained, 45 bases long and in frame from the first base.

Recombination connected TRBV7-6 to TRBJ1-4, with the D segment identity uncertain. This sequence was found in a middle-aged woman in good health and CMV-seronegative. Source material: PBMCs. The bases are TGTGCCAGCAGCTTAGGTCGATTCCGGAGCGAAAAACTGTTTTTT. Its product reads: CASSLGRFRSEKLFF.